The 32 T cell receptor beta chains listed next were all sequenced from one sample in a study of T-cell reconstitution after alpha-beta-depleted transplantation in children. Molecular barcoding with unique molecular identifiers was used for the TCRbeta library. TCRdb analysed the PCR reads with MiXCR anew, one entry per CDR3 protein. The repertoire holds some 180,000 distinct CDR3 sequences, with roughly 7% as singletons. This sample comprised PBMCs, obtained before TCRalphabeta/CD19-depleted stem cell transplant. Source of these receptors: a boy aged 2 to 10 with acute lymphoblastic leukemia, due to receive a stem cell transplant.

This clonotype was found many times. The chain employs TRBV27 and TRBJ2-2; no reliable D call. With 3 bases removed from V and 8 bases from J, the gap between germline ends came to 7 bases. This CDR3 has 12 residues. From germline, CDR1 is MNHEY and CDR2 SMNVEV (reference sequence). The CDR3 is CASSFGWGELFF. CDR3 bases: TGTGCCAGCAGTTTTGGCTGGGGGGAGCTGTTTTTT.

This clonotype has at least ten counts. V and J are TRBV12-3 or TRBV12-4 and TRBJ1-4; perhaps TRBD1 as D (6 bases). The CDR3 length is 15 residues. Between the trimmed V and J ends, which lost 2 bases and 4 bases, there was a span of 11 bases. CDR3 nucleotide sequence: TGTGCCAGCAGTTTAAGGACAGCCGGTAATGAAAAACTGTTTTTT. As protein: CASSLRTAGNEKLFF.

Many counts were recorded for this clonotype. The chain is built from TRBV20-1 and TRBJ2-3; 9 nucleotides align to TRBD2. Trimming took 6 bases from V and 1 from J; bases not matched to a gene: 8. CDR3 size: 15 residues. Germline loops: CDR1 DFQATT, CDR2 SNEGSKA (reference sequence). The CDR3 DNA sequence: TGCAGTGCCCATGCCTTAGCGGGGGGCACAGATACGCAGTATTTT. Amino acid sequence: CSAHALAGGTDTQYF.

This clonotype occurred many times. The V gene is TRBV20-1, the J gene TRBJ2-3; 10 bases are shared with TRBD2. The germline gives CDR1 DFQATT, CDR2 SNEGSKA (reference sequence). Trimming took 3 bases from V and 4 from J; bases not matched to a gene: 7. CDR3 length equals 15 residues. CDR3 residues: CSARALAGLADTQYF. The CDR3 DNA reads as TGCAGTGCTAGGGCACTAGCGGGGTTGGCAGATACGCAGTATTTT.

This clonotype has ten or more counts. The chain couples TRBV28 to TRBJ2-5; 12 bases are shared with TRBD2. The germline CDR1 and CDR2 sequences are MDHEN and SYDVKM. This CDR3 contains 16 residues. The V and J ends lost 5 bases and 5 bases, in that order; junction bases with no gene match: 9. The CDR3 nucleotides read TGTGCCAGCAGTCCACCTAGCGGGGGGGCCTGGGAGACCCAGTACTTC. Translated, it gives CASSPPSGGAWETQYF.

In its sample, this clonotype was seen many times. The chain couples TRBV14 to TRBJ2-7; no firm D call. The CDR3 totals 11 residues. CDR1 SGHDN and CDR2 FVKESK come from the germline V gene. Trimming stripped 2 bases from V and 3 bases from J, with 2 bases between. The CDR3 loop reads CASSQSYEQYF. DNA of the CDR3: TGTGCCAGCAGCCAAAGCTACGAGCAGTACTTC.

The J gene is TRBJ2-4, the V gene TRBV2, with TRBD2 as a possible D gene (5 bases). CDR1 and CDR2 from the germline V gene are SNHLY and FYNNEI. V was shortened by 7 bases and J by 0 bases, with 7 bases between the two germline ends. The CDR3 is 13 residues long. For the CDR3, the DNA is TGTGCCAGCACCGGGATAGCCAAAAACATTCAGTACTTC. This codes for CASTGIAKNIQYF.

This clonotype was found many times. J is TRBJ1-6 and V is TRBV5-6; 9 nucleotides match TRBD1. The CDR3 loop spans 17 amino acids. CDR1 SGHDT and CDR2 YYEEEE come from the germline V gene. The V and J ends lost 4 bases and 4 bases, in that order; junction bases with no gene match: 9. The CDR3 DNA follows: TGTGCCAGCAGCCCGCGGGGACAGGGCCCTTATAATTCACCCCTCCACTTT. Its translation: CASSPRGQGPYNSPLHF.

This clonotype showed up many times. This chain joins TRBV29-1 and TRBJ2-7, with 8 bases lining up with TRBD1. Germline assignment: CDR1 SQVTM and CDR2 ANQGSEA. The CDR3 has 15 amino acids. V shed 6 bases, J shed 6 bases, and the junction held 16 bases outside the gene matches. CDR3 region: CSVFLRQGLNLEQYF. In nucleotides, the CDR3 is TGCAGCGTCTTTTTGCGACAGGGGTTAAATCTCGAGCAGTACTTC.

This clonotype was observed at least ten times. This chain joins TRBV7-9 and TRBJ2-1; D not resolved. The germline CDR1 and CDR2 sequences are SEHNR and FQNEAQ (reference sequence). This CDR3 spans 13 amino acids. V lost 5 bases, J lost 7 bases, and 12 bases lay in between. The CDR3 loop reads CASSADAKNEQFF. DNA of the CDR3: TGTGCCAGCAGCGCCGACGCCAAAAATGAGCAGTTCTTC.

This clonotype was detected ten times or more. V is TRBV7-9 and J is TRBJ2-1; D not resolved. Germline loops: CDR1 SEHNR, CDR2 FQNEAQ (reference sequence). V lost 3 bases to trimming and J lost 7 bases, with 4 bases between them. The CDR3 contains 11 residues. CDR3 nucleotides: TGTGCCAGCAGCTTGAAGAATGAGCAGTTCTTC. Its protein is CASSLKNEQFF.

This clonotype was detected ten times or more. The chain links TRBV4-2 to TRBJ2-5; D uncertain. CDR1 LGHNA and CDR2 YNFKEQ come from the germline V gene. V was pared by 0 bases and J by 5 bases, with 7 bases between. The CDR3 contains 13 residues. The CDR3 region is CASSQDFWETQYF. DNA for the CDR3: TGTGCCAGCAGCCAAGATTTTTGGGAGACCCAGTACTTC.

J is TRBJ1-1 and V is TRBV6-1; 8 bases line up with TRBD1. Trimming removed 5 bases from V and 4 bases from J; junction bases left unmatched: 6. There are 14 residues in the CDR3. CDR1 is MNHNS, CDR2 SASEGT, per germline. The CDR3 protein is CASSKRQGSTEAFF. The CDR3 nucleotides are TGTGCCAGCAGTAAGAGACAGGGGAGCACTGAAGCTTTCTTT.

This clonotype was recorded many times. The chain recombines TRBV5-1 with TRBJ2-2; the D gene is possibly TRBD1 (5 bases). The germline V and J ends were trimmed by 4 bases and 6 bases, with 10 bases remaining between them. Germline-derived CDR1 and CDR2 are SGHRS and YFSETQ. The CDR3 is 13 residues long. CDR3 DNA sequence: TGCGCCAGCAGCGTACAGGATCCCGGGGAGCTGTTTTTT. Protein product: CASSVQDPGELFF.

Ten or more counts support this clonotype. The rearrangement uses TRBV10-3 and TRBJ2-2; D unclear. V shed 7 bases and J shed 2 bases, with 8 bases lying between them. Germline CDR1 ENHRY, CDR2 SYGVKD. The CDR3 extends over 13 amino acids. CDR3 amino acids: CAIMAANTGELFF. The CDR3 bases are TGTGCCATCATGGCAGCTAACACCGGGGAGCTGTTTTTT.

This clonotype was seen many times. This chain's CDR3 is CASSLNIANTEAFF. DNA for the CDR3: TGTGCCAGCAGCCTGAATATCGCGAACACTGAAGCTTTCTTT. The V and J genes are TRBV5-5 and TRBJ1-1; D is ambiguous. Germline V gene lookup returns CDR1 SGHKS and CDR2 YYEKEE (reference sequence). The V gene lost 4 bases and the J gene lost 1 base, with 11 bases spanning the gap. This CDR3 spans 14 amino acids.

This clonotype was seen a handful of times. The chain employs TRBV7-2 and TRBJ1-1; tentatively, D is TRBD1 (6 bases). There are 14 residues in the CDR3. The germline CDR1 and CDR2 sequences are SGHTA and FQGNSA. The V end lost 1 base, the J end lost 4 bases, and 10 bases lay between the germline ends. CDR3 bases: TGTGCCAGCAGCTTAGAAGGGGGAGTCACTGAAGCTTTCTTT. Translation: CASSLEGGVTEAFF.

This clonotype was counted many times. The chain employs TRBV15 and TRBJ1-1, with D perhaps matching TRBD1 (5 bases). This CDR3 comprises 16 residues. Per the germline V gene, CDR1 is LNHNV and CDR2 is YYDKDF (reference sequence). Between the trimmed V and J ends, which lost 0 bases and 0 bases, there was a span of 11 bases. In DNA form, the CDR3 reads TGTGCCACCAGCAGAGATTTAGGGGTGGTGAACACTGAAGCTTTCTTT. It specifies CATSRDLGVVNTEAFF.

This clonotype occurred many times. The J gene is TRBJ2-3, the V gene TRBV5-1, with 8 positions matching TRBD1. CDR3 length equals 15 residues. The V and J ends lost 5 bases and 4 bases, in that order; junction bases with no gene match: 9. Germline V CDR1 and CDR2: SGHRS, YFSETQ. CDR3 sequence reads: CASSRRQGSSDTQYF. CDR3 DNA sequence: TGCGCCAGCAGTCGGAGACAGGGGTCGTCAGATACGCAGTATTTT. Full variable domain (missing parts from reference TRBV5-1 and TRBJ2-3): KAGVTQTPRYLIKTRGQQVTLSCSPISGHRSVSWYQQTPGQGLQFLFEYFSETQRNKGNFPGRFSGRQFSNSRSEMNVSTLELGDSALYLCASSRRQGSSDTQYFGPGTRLTVL.

The sample holds many counts of this clonotype. The chain uses TRBV5-1 and TRBJ2-5; D might be TRBD1 or TRBD2, each matching 5 bases. CDR3 length: 14 residues. The V end was cut by 2 bases, the J end by 2 bases, with 10 bases between. The germline V gene has CDR1 SGHRS and CDR2 YFSETQ. CDR3 loop: CASSFGTAQETQYF. The CDR3 DNA sequence: TGCGCCAGCAGCTTCGGGACCGCGCAAGAGACCCAGTACTTC.

The sample holds many counts of this clonotype. The rearrangement uses TRBV27 and TRBJ2-7; D not certain. V lost 5 bases, J lost 6 bases, and 14 bases lay in between. The CDR3 totals 13 residues. Germline lookup yields CDR1 MNHEY and CDR2 SMNVEV (reference sequence). The CDR3 loop is CASSPAQFVEQYF. Written as DNA, the CDR3 is TGTGCCAGCAGTCCGGCCCAGTTTGTCGAGCAGTACTTC.

This clonotype turned up a few times. DNA for the CDR3: TGTGCCAGCAGCTTACGGACTAGCGGGGGTCCGGATACGCAGTATTTT. Amino acid sequence: CASSLRTSGGPDTQYF. The chain is built from TRBV11-3 and TRBJ2-3, with TRBD2 identical over 13 bases. The CDR3 runs to 16 residues. V lost 2 bases, J lost 6 bases, and 5 bases stayed unmatched. Per the germline V gene, CDR1 is SGHNT and CDR2 is YENEEA.

Concerning this clonotype: At one boundary the junction diverges from the germline segment, which might be a read error. The chain couples TRBV2 to TRBJ2-1; 12 nucleotides align to TRBD2. The CDR3 contains 18 residues. Germline CDR1 reads SNHLY; CDR2 reads FYNNEI. The CDR3 sequence: CTSCLRLAGARSYNEQFF. CDR3 coding DNA: TGTACCAGCTGTTTGAGACTAGCGGGGGCTCGGTCCTACAATGAGCAGTTCTTC.

This clonotype was picked up many times. The chain employs TRBV28 and TRBJ1-1; weak D call: TRBD1 (6 bases). V gave up 5 bases and J gave up 2 bases, with 15 bases separating them. Germline CDR1 is MDHEN and CDR2 is SYDVKM. The CDR3 consists of 15 residues. CDR3 in DNA: TGTGCCAGCAGTCTCACCGGGGGGCGTAACACTGAAGCTTTCTTT. Protein product: CASSLTGGRNTEAFF.

This clonotype occurred many times. The V call is TRBV3-1, the J call TRBJ1-1; D is perhaps TRBD1 (5 bases). Germline V gene lookup returns CDR1 LGHDT and CDR2 YNNKEL (reference sequence). This CDR3 is built from 13 residues. Trimming stripped 1 base from V and 10 bases from J, with 13 bases between. CDR3 sequence: CASSQVNSRGAFF. DNA of the CDR3: TGTGCCAGCAGCCAAGTCAATTCGAGGGGAGCTTTCTTT.

This clonotype was seen at least ten times. V and J are TRBV20-1 and TRBJ1-5, with TRBD1 matching over 7 bases. The ends lost 6 bases at V and 4 bases at J; junction bases unmatched: 6. The germline V gene encodes CDR1 DFQATT and CDR2 SNEGSKA (reference sequence). The CDR3 is made up of 13 amino acids. The CDR3 coding sequence is TGCAGTGCCCAGGGACAGAGAAATCAGCCCCAGCATTTT. Translating it yields CSAQGQRNQPQHF.

This clonotype was seen only a few times. V is TRBV6-5 and J is TRBJ2-7; D may be TRBD1 or TRBD2 (5 bases each). Germline lookup yields CDR1 MNHEY and CDR2 SVGAGI. This CDR3 has 15 amino acids. Trimming cost V 6 bases and J 3 bases, with 18 bases left between them. Here the CDR3 reads CASRPRGPSNYEQYF. Here the CDR3 DNA reads TGTGCCAGCAGGCCGAGGGGACCCTCGAACTACGAGCAGTACTTC.

The sample holds many counts of this clonotype. The rearrangement uses TRBV28 and TRBJ2-7; D gene unclear. Trimming left V 11 bases short and J 0 bases short, with 11 bases between. Germline-derived CDR1 and CDR2 are MDHEN and SYDVKM. This CDR3 comprises 12 residues. The CDR3: CAVNGRSYEQYF. CDR3 sequence (DNA): TGTGCCGTCAACGGGCGCTCCTACGAGCAGTACTTC.

The CDR3 DNA is TGTGCCAGCAGCCAAGACGGATATAATTCACCCCTCCACTTT. Amino acids: CASSQDGYNSPLHF. This chain uses TRBV3-1 with TRBJ1-6; D not resolved. The CDR3 has 14 amino acids. Trimming left V 0 bases short and J 4 bases short, with 4 bases between. Germline values: CDR1 LGHDT, CDR2 YNNKEL (reference sequence).

The rearrangement uses TRBV4-1 and TRBJ2-1; 9 nucleotides align to TRBD2. With V trimmed by 2 bases and J by 3 bases, 5 bases remained unmatched. This CDR3 has 16 amino acids. Germline CDR1 and CDR2: MGHRA and YSYEKL. The DNA for the CDR3 is TGCGCCAGCAGCCAACTAGCGGGGACGAACTACAATGAGCAGTTCTTC. Translated: CASSQLAGTNYNEQFF.

The chain recombines TRBV28 with TRBJ1-1, with 9 bases that match TRBD1. Trimming cost V 5 bases and J 1 base; bases outside gene matches: 5. CDR1 is MDHEN, CDR2 SYDVKM, per germline. This CDR3 has 15 residues. The CDR3 spells CASSPTGGPNTEAFF. In DNA form, the CDR3 reads TGTGCCAGCAGTCCCACAGGGGGCCCGAACACTGAAGCTTTCTTT.

There are many counts of this clonotype. This rearrangement joins TRBV20-1 to TRBJ2-1; tentative D call: TRBD2 (5 bases). Trimming shortened V by 1 base and J by 3 bases, and 10 bases separated the two germline ends. The germline gives CDR1 DFQATT, CDR2 SNEGSKA (reference sequence). The CDR3 has 14 amino acids. The CDR3 is CSARGRVVYNEQFF. The DNA of the CDR3 is TGCAGTGCTAGAGGGCGGGTGGTCTACAATGAGCAGTTCTTC.